One sample yielded the 2 T cell receptor beta chains listed below, sequenced in a study of T cell changes during pregnancy in multiple sclerosis. The repertoire was sequenced with immunoSEQ multiplex PCR; TCRdb's copy has only in-frame clones and lacks some. The data show about 62,000 clones, around 92% seen once. This specimen was peripheral blood, taken in the second trimester of pregnancy. The source is a female donor in good health, enrolled as a control in a pregnancy study.

The chain employs TRBV5-4 and TRBJ2-3; 16 positions match TRBD2. The CDR3 loop spans 19 amino acids. Germline V gene data show CDR1 as SGHNT and CDR2 as YYREEE (reference sequence). The ends lost 4 bases at V and 6 bases at J; junction bases unmatched: 14. The CDR3 DNA follows: TGTGCCAGCAGCCGGATGGGACTAGCGGGGGGGCCCTCTTCGGATACGCAGTATTTT. Amino acids: CASSRMGLAGGPSSDTQYF.

This chain joins TRBV7-2 and TRBJ2-3; D possibly corresponds to TRBD1 (5 bases). Germline CDR1 reads SGHTA; CDR2 reads FQGNSA. This CDR3 region has 15 residues. The germline V and J ends were trimmed by 7 bases and 1 base, with 15 bases remaining between them. CDR3 loop: CASTERWGGTDTQYF. CDR3 nucleotide sequence: TGTGCCAGCACGGAGCGATGGGGCGGCACAGATACGCAGTATTTT.